Listed here are 7 T cell receptor beta chains from one sample, sequenced in a study of vaccination effects on CD4 cells after COVID-19. No antigen has been identified for these receptors. Sequencing was preceded by expansion of antigen-specific CD4+ T cells with viral peptide pools in the ViraFEST assay. The culture ran for roughly ten days, and then CD4+ T cells were isolated. All study participants received two doses of BNT162b2 or mRNA-1273 vaccine. Libraries were prepared by immunoSEQ multiplex PCR; TCRdb keeps only in-frame clonotypes and omits some of them. The sample records over 50,000 clones, 60% to 75% being singletons. Sequences were derived from CD4+ T cells from PBMCs cultured with HCoV-229E spike peptides, sampled after COVID-19 vaccination. These receptors originate from a human donor who received a COVID-19 vaccine.

The chain carries TRBV7-2 and TRBJ2-1; D not certain. The CDR3 has 14 amino acids. Germline loops: CDR1 SGHTA, CDR2 FQGNSA. Trimming pared 3 bases from V and 9 bases from J, leaving 15 bases between. In nucleotides, the CDR3 is TGTGCCAGCAGCTTCCTTCCTCTGGGCGGTGAGCAGTTCTTC. It encodes CASSFLPLGGEQFF.

As concerns this clone: A junction end diverges from the germline sequence, so it may reflect a read error. This chain links TRBV7-2 with TRBJ1-2; D not certain. Germline lookup yields CDR1 SGHTA and CDR2 FQGNSA. CDR3 length: 15 residues. The CDR3 DNA is TGTGCCAGCAGATTAGATCCTCCCCCCAACTATGGCTACACCTTC. It is translated as CASRLDPPPNYGYTF.

The genes are TRBV28 and TRBJ1-2; D unclear. The CDR3 sequence is 13 residues long. The ends were cut back, 3 bases at V and 4 bases at J, with 9 bases in the middle. Germline V gene data show CDR1 as MDHEN and CDR2 as SYDVKM. The CDR3 here is CASSFGLFYGYTF. Here the CDR3 DNA reads TGTGCCAGCAGTTTCGGGTTATTCTATGGCTACACCTTC.

The chain is built from TRBV6-5 and TRBJ1-2; 7 bases agree with TRBD1. V shed 6 bases and J 7 bases; nucleotides not matched to a gene: 8. The CDR3 length is 13 residues. Germline-derived CDR1 and CDR2 are MNHEY and SVGAGI. The CDR3 protein is CASSKQGGRGYTF. DNA of the CDR3: TGTGCCAGCAGCAAGCAGGGGGGTCGTGGCTACACCTTC.

This clone appeared once. The chain couples TRBV5-5 to TRBJ1-1; 8 nucleotides agree with TRBD1. Germline V gene lookup returns CDR1 SGHKS and CDR2 YYEKEE (reference sequence). The ends lost 3 bases at V and 3 bases at J; junction bases unmatched: 1. CDR3 size: 13 residues. The CDR3: CASSSTGDTEAFF. DNA of the CDR3: TGTGCCAGCAGCTCGACAGGGGACACTGAAGCTTTCTTT.

V is TRBV5-1 and J is TRBJ1-2; 9 positions match TRBD1. Germline-derived CDR1 and CDR2 are SGHRS and YFSETQ. The CDR3 runs 14 residues. After removal of 6 bases from V and 3 bases from J, the junction contained 6 bases not matched to a gene. Here the CDR3 reads CASNSGTGYYGYTF. As DNA, the CDR3 is TGCGCCAGCAACTCCGGGACAGGGTACTATGGCTACACCTTC. Combining the CDR3 with reference TRBV5-1 and TRBJ1-2 gives the whole variable domain KAGVTQTPRYLIKTRGQQVTLSCSPISGHRSVSWYQQTPGQGLQFLFEYFSETQRNKGNFPGRFSGRQFSNSRSEMNVSTLELGDSALYLCASNSGTGYYGYTFGSGTRLTVV.

The V and J genes are TRBV19 and TRBJ2-1; maybe TRBD2 (7 bases). Germline loops: CDR1 LNHDA, CDR2 SQIVND (reference sequence). This CDR3 comprises 15 residues. With 7 bases removed from V and 3 bases from J, the gap between germline ends came to 16 bases. CDR3 in DNA: TGTGCCAGTAAGGGCGGGGGCTCTTTCTACAATGAGCAGTTCTTC. This sequence encodes CASKGGGSFYNEQFF.